Listed here are 13 T cell receptor beta chains from one sample, sequenced in a study of blood T cell repertoires in COVID-19. Assay: immunoSEQ multiplex PCR; the TCRdb copy retains only in-frame clones and omits some. This table has about 58,000 clones, 85% to 90% appearing once. Sequencing was done on a sample of peripheral blood. Every receptor here comes from a man aged 60-69 years with acute or convalescent COVID-19.

V usage is TRBV18 and J usage is TRBJ2-5, with D tentatively TRBD1 (5 bases). CDR3 length: 13 residues. Germline CDR1 KGHSH, CDR2 LQKENI. Trimming removed 3 bases at V and 3 bases at J, with 8 bases between. CDR3 bases: TGTGCCAGCTCACCGATACAGGAAGAGACCCAGTACTTC. It yields the protein CASSPIQEETQYF.

The rearrangement links TRBV11-3 to TRBJ2-7, with D perhaps TRBD1 (6 bases). The CDR3 spans 15 residues. Germline CDR1 reads SGHNT; CDR2 reads YENEEA. V was cut by 5 bases and J by 0 bases, with 14 bases left in between. The CDR3 region has the DNA TGTGCCAGCAGCGGAAGACAGGCCAACTCCTACGAGCAGTACTTC. Encoded protein: CASSGRQANSYEQYF.

The rearrangement joins TRBV7-2 to TRBJ2-7, with D maybe TRBD2 (5 bases). Deletions cut 2 bases from V and 3 bases from J, with 11 bases between. Germline values: CDR1 SGHTA, CDR2 FQGNSA. The CDR3 spans 14 residues. CDR3 in DNA: TGTGCCAGCAGCTTAACGGGAAACTTCTACGAGCAGTACTTC. Translated, it gives CASSLTGNFYEQYF. Using reference TRBV7-2 and TRBJ2-7 for the parts outside the CDR3, the full variable domain is GAGVSQSPSNKVTEKGKDVELRCDPISGHTALYWYRQSLGQGLEFLIYFQGNSAPDKSGLPSDRFSAERTGGSVSTLTIQRTQQEDSAVYLCASSLTGNFYEQYFGPGTRLTVT.

This chain links TRBV6-4 with TRBJ2-3, with no clear D. The CDR3 length is 13 residues. The germline V gene encodes CDR1 MRHNA and CDR2 SNTAGT. Trimming cost V 3 bases and J 10 bases, with 14 bases left between them. CDR3 DNA sequence: TGTGCCAGCAGTGAGGAAGCGCGGCGAGCGCAGTATTTT. It translates to CASSEEARRAQYF.

The chain has TRBV6-2 or TRBV6-3 and TRBJ2-7; the match to TRBD1 covers 7 bases. Trimming removed 0 bases from V and 5 bases from J; junction bases left unmatched: 4. Germline loops: CDR1 MNHEY, CDR2 SVGEGT. The CDR3 extends over 14 amino acids. CDR3 DNA: TGTGCCAGCAGTTACTCGAGGGGGCTGGACGAGCAGTACTTC. This sequence encodes CASSYSRGLDEQYF.

The V and J genes are TRBV6-2 or TRBV6-3 and TRBJ2-7, with 10 bases fitting TRBD2. The CDR3 is made up of 17 amino acids. Trimming at V came to 7 bases and at J to 0 bases, leaving 12 bases not matched to a gene. Looked up from germline, CDR1 is MNHEY and CDR2 is SVGEGT. CDR3 protein: CASNPGLAASLSYEQYF. The DNA of the CDR3 is TGTGCCAGCAACCCAGGACTAGCGGCCAGCCTCTCCTACGAGCAGTACTTC.

There are a few counts of this clone. CDR3 in amino acids: CASSTREGNEKLFF. The CDR3 nucleotides read TGTGCCAGCAGCACTCGAGAGGGTAATGAAAAACTGTTTTTT. This rearrangement joins TRBV7-2 to TRBJ1-4; no definite D call. Trimming stripped 5 bases from V and 4 bases from J, with 11 bases between. This CDR3 spans 14 amino acids. Germline values: CDR1 SGHTA, CDR2 FQGNSA.

The chain has TRBV27 and TRBJ1-6; D call uncertain. The V and J ends lost 2 bases and 6 bases respectively, with 8 bases between them. The CDR3 runs 14 residues. Germline CDR1 reads MNHEY; CDR2 reads SMNVEV (reference sequence). The CDR3, as DNA: TGTGCCAGCAGTTTAATGGCAGTTAATTCACCCCTCCACTTT. This codes for CASSLMAVNSPLHF.

The rearrangement links TRBV6-6 to TRBJ1-6; 11 nucleotides align to TRBD1. Germline-derived CDR1 and CDR2 are MNHNY and SVGAGI (reference sequence). Losses at the gene ends were 8 bases for V and 6 bases for J; bases not matched to a gene: 6. The length of the CDR3 is 15 residues. CDR3 amino acids: CASHRDRGSNSPLHF. CDR3 bases: TGTGCCAGCCACCGGGACAGGGGGTCTAATTCACCCCTCCACTTT.

The V and J genes are TRBV7-8 and TRBJ1-6; 10 bases align to TRBD1. CDR1 and CDR2 (germline): SGHVS, FQNEAQ. There are 14 residues in the CDR3. V was clipped by 3 bases and J by 10 bases; unmatched bases: 3. CDR3 region: CASSFDRGPSPLHF. The CDR3, as DNA: TGTGCCAGCAGCTTTGACAGGGGGCCCTCACCCCTCCACTTT.

J is TRBJ1-4 and V is TRBV11-2; 10 bases agree with TRBD1. This CDR3 comprises 19 residues. Germline V gives CDR1 SGHAT, CDR2 FQNNGV. The ends lost 5 bases at V and 1 base at J; junction bases unmatched: 13. The CDR3 protein is CASSTGFDRGLETNEKLFF. CDR3 sequence (DNA): TGTGCCAGCAGCACCGGATTCGACAGGGGGCTTGAAACTAATGAAAAACTGTTTTTT.

This clone was detected only once. The V gene is TRBV7-9, the J gene TRBJ2-2, with TRBD2 matching 8 bases. V was pared by 2 bases and J by 3 bases, with 5 bases of the junction left unmatched. CDR3 length: 16 amino acids. Germline V gene lookup returns CDR1 SEHNR and CDR2 FQNEAQ (reference sequence). Here the CDR3 reads CASSLTSGSYTGELFF. The CDR3 nucleotides read TGTGCCAGCAGCTTAACCAGCGGGAGCTACACCGGGGAGCTGTTTTTT.

The chain recombines TRBV3-1 (or the pseudogene TRBV3-2) with TRBJ1-5; possibly TRBD1 for D (5 bases). Germline assignment: CDR1 LGHDT and CDR2 YNNKEL (reference sequence). The CDR3 covers 14 residues. V lost 1 base, J lost 3 bases, and 7 bases lay in between. CDR3 sequence: CASSQGQTNQPQHF. The CDR3 DNA sequence: TGTGCCAGCAGCCAAGGACAGACCAATCAGCCCCAGCATTTT.